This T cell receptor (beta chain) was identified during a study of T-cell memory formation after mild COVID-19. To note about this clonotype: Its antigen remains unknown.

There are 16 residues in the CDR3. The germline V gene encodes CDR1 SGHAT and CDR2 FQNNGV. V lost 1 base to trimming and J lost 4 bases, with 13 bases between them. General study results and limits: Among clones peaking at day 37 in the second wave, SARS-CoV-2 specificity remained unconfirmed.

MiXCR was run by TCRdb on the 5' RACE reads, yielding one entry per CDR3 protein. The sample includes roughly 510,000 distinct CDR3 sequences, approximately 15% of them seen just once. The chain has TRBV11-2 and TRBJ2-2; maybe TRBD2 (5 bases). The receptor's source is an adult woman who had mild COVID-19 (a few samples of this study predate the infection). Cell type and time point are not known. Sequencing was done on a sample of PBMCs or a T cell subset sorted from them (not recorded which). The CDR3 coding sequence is TGTGCCAGCAGCTTAGTGTTGGGAAGCGGCACCGGGGAGCTGTTTTTT. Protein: CASSLVLGSGTGELFF.